These 27 T cell receptor beta chains came from one sample sequenced in a study of cytomegalovirus exposure and HLA in healthy donors. Assay: immunoSEQ multiplex PCR; the TCRdb copy retains only in-frame clones and omits some. Among some 90,000 clones listed, about 96% were seen once. The sample taken for sequencing was PBMCs. These receptors came from a man aged 18 to 35 in good health and CMV-seronegative.

This clone occurred once. Here the CDR3 DNA reads TGTGCCAGCAGTGAAGAGGCGGGAGGTAACTACAATGAGCAGTTCTTC. This gives the protein CASSEEAGGNYNEQFF. V and J are TRBV2 and TRBJ2-1; 8 nucleotides match TRBD2. The germline V gene encodes CDR1 SNHLY and CDR2 FYNNEI. V shed 1 base and J 3 bases; nucleotides not matched to a gene: 5. The CDR3 covers 16 residues.

The V and J genes are TRBV10-2 and TRBJ2-2; weak D call: TRBD1 (7 bases). This CDR3 comprises 15 residues. Per germline, CDR1 WSHSY and CDR2 SAAADI. The V end was cut by 6 bases, the J end by 4 bases, with 15 bases between. Written as DNA, the CDR3 is TGCGCCAGCAGGAGGGGGGCAGGGGGCACCGGGGAGCTGTTTTTT. Translated, it gives CASRRGAGGTGELFF.

V is TRBV4-3 and J is TRBJ2-1; TRBD1 might be the D (5 bases). V was pared by 4 bases and J by 2 bases, with 12 bases between. Germline V gene sequence: CDR1 LGHNA, CDR2 YSLEER. The CDR3 runs 15 residues. In nucleotides, the CDR3 is TGCGCCAGCAGCCTAGCAGGGCTTACCTACAATGAGCAGTTCTTC. This codes for CASSLAGLTYNEQFF.

About this clone: The junction departs from germline at one end; a sequencing error may be responsible. V usage is TRBV6-1 and J usage is TRBJ2-3; 7 bases line up with TRBD1. This CDR3 is 13 amino acids long. CDR1 is MNHNS and CDR2 is SASEGT in the germline V gene. The CDR3 sequence: CAGRDRGTDTQYF. The DNA of the CDR3 is TGTGCCGGCAGGGACAGAGGCACAGATACGCAGTATTTT.

This chain connects TRBV9 to TRBJ2-7, with 9 bases fitting TRBD1. The CDR3 loop spans 15 amino acids. V gave up 4 bases and J gave up 3 bases; unmatched junction bases: 8. Per germline, CDR1 SGDLS and CDR2 YYNGEE. The CDR3 loop reads CASSQGTGMIYEQYF. The CDR3 DNA reads TGTGCCAGCAGCCAAGGGACAGGGATGATCTACGAGCAGTACTTC.

The chain links TRBV19 to TRBJ2-2; the D is unclear. The CDR3 is made up of 11 amino acids. The germline CDR1 and CDR2 sequences are LNHDA and SQIVND (reference sequence). Between the trimmed V and J ends, which lost 3 bases and 11 bases, there was a span of 7 bases. CDR3 sequence reads: CASSMSFELFF. As DNA, the CDR3 is TGTGCCAGTAGTATGTCTTTCGAGCTGTTTTTT.

V gene TRBV11-2 combines with J gene TRBJ2-4; TRBD2 agrees at 7 bases. Germline-derived CDR1 and CDR2 are SGHAT and FQNNGV. The CDR3 covers 18 residues. V trimming: 5 bases; J trimming: 0 bases; junction bases outside the gene matches: 13. CDR3: CASSPREGGSIAKNIQYF. The CDR3 bases are TGTGCCAGCAGCCCCAGAGAAGGCGGGAGCATAGCCAAAAACATTCAGTACTTC. The full variable domain, in which reference TRBV11-2 and TRBJ2-4 provide the parts outside the CDR3, is EAGVAQSPRYKIIEKRQSVAFWCNPISGHATLYWYQQILGQGPKLLIQFQNNGVVDDSQLPKDRFSAERLKGVDSTLKIQPAKLEDSAVYLCASSPREGGSIAKNIQYFGAGTRLSVL.

This clone was detected only once. The V gene is TRBV5-1, the J gene TRBJ1-2; D call uncertain. Deletions cut 1 base from V and 3 bases from J, with 4 bases between. This CDR3 is 12 amino acids long. The germline V gene has CDR1 SGHRS and CDR2 YFSETQ. The CDR3 reads CASSLTDYGYTF. For the CDR3, the DNA is TGCGCCAGCAGCTTGACAGACTATGGCTACACCTTC.

The CDR3 is CASSYRGGYGYTF. The CDR3, as DNA: TGTGCCTCCTCGTACAGGGGTGGCTATGGCTACACCTTC. This chain links TRBV7-6 with TRBJ1-2; 7 nucleotides agree with TRBD1. Germline loops: CDR1 SGHVS, CDR2 FNYEAQ. The CDR3 spans 13 residues. Trimming cost V 11 bases and J 4 bases; bases outside gene matches: 10.

The rearrangement links TRBV9 to TRBJ1-4, with 7 positions matching TRBD1. The CDR3 runs to 14 residues. Germline V gives CDR1 SGDLS, CDR2 YYNGEE. V lost 3 bases to trimming and J lost 5 bases; unmatched junction nucleotides: 4. The CDR3 nucleotides are TGTGCCAGCAGCGGGACAGGAGTCAATGAAAAACTGTTTTTT. This sequence encodes CASSGTGVNEKLFF.

The rearrangement links TRBV28 to TRBJ1-2; D perhaps matches TRBD1 (5 bases). Per germline, CDR1 MDHEN and CDR2 SYDVKM. V gave up 3 bases and J gave up 8 bases, with 16 bases separating them. The CDR3 has 14 residues. The CDR3 DNA sequence: TGTGCCAGCAGTTTTCTGGACATCCCCCAGGGCTACACCTTC. This sequence encodes CASSFLDIPQGYTF.

V gene TRBV5-1 combines with J gene TRBJ1-3; D gene ambiguous. Germline V CDR1 and CDR2: SGHRS, YFSETQ. The CDR3 is 16 amino acids. The V and J ends lost 0 bases and 1 base respectively, with 11 bases between them. CDR3 in DNA: TGCGCCAGCAGCTTGGGTCGGTCAGGATCTGGAAACACCATATATTTT. Protein sequence: CASSLGRSGSGNTIYF. Complete variable domain (other parts from reference TRBV5-1 and TRBJ1-3): KAGVTQTPRYLIKTRGQQVTLSCSPISGHRSVSWYQQTPGQGLQFLFEYFSETQRNKGNFPGRFSGRQFSNSRSEMNVSTLELGDSALYLCASSLGRSGSGNTIYFGEGSWLTVV.

This CDR3 reads CAIRLQGDTEAFF. The CDR3 DNA reads as TGTGCCATCAGGTTACAGGGGGACACTGAAGCTTTCTTT. This chain uses TRBV10-3 with TRBJ1-1; 8 positions agree with TRBD1. Per the germline V gene, CDR1 is ENHRY and CDR2 is SYGVKD. V was pared by 6 bases and J by 3 bases, with 3 bases of the junction left unmatched. The CDR3 has 13 amino acids.

As concerns this clone: Within the sample, other DNA sequences also encode this same CDR3. The genes are TRBV7-6 and TRBJ2-3, with D unresolved. Germline-derived CDR1 and CDR2 are SGHVS and FNYEAQ. V dropped 1 base and J dropped 4 bases, with 3 bases sitting between them. The CDR3 contains 12 residues. The CDR3 loop is CASSLGADTQYF. The DNA for the CDR3 is TGTGCCAGCAGCTTAGGAGCAGATACGCAGTATTTT. Combining the CDR3 with reference TRBV7-6 and TRBJ2-3 gives the whole variable domain GAGVSQSPRYKVTKRGQDVALRCDPISGHVSLYWYRQALGQGPEFLTYFNYEAQQDKSGLPNDRFSAERPEGSISTLTIQRTEQRDSAMYRCASSLGADTQYFGPGTRLTVL.

V and J are TRBV5-4 and TRBJ1-2, with a weak D call TRBD1 (6 bases). This CDR3 has 15 residues. Germline-derived CDR1 and CDR2 are SGHNT and YYREEE (reference sequence). V lost 0 bases and J lost 6, with 15 bases in between. The CDR3 here is CASSLDREYRDGYTF. The CDR3 region has the DNA TGTGCCAGCAGCTTGGACAGGGAGTACAGGGATGGCTACACCTTC.

The sample holds one count of this clone. The chain is built from TRBV6-6 and TRBJ2-6; D is possibly TRBD2 (5 bases). CDR1 is MNHNY, CDR2 SVGAGI, per germline (reference sequence). V gave up 6 bases and J gave up 2 bases, with 11 bases separating them. The CDR3 length is 15 residues. The CDR3 here is CASSGVLAGANVLTF. CDR3 in DNA: TGTGCCAGCAGCGGGGTTTTGGCTGGGGCCAACGTCCTGACTTTC.

The chain is built from TRBV29-1 and TRBJ1-1; no clear D gene. Trimming left V 7 bases short and J 2 bases short, with 17 bases between. CDR1 and CDR2 (germline): SQVTM, ANQGSEA. This CDR3 region has 14 residues. CDR3 coding DNA: TGCAGCGCGAGGTTCGGGGTCCCCAACACTGAAGCTTTCTTT. Amino acid sequence: CSARFGVPNTEAFF.

The gene calls are TRBV6-5 and TRBJ1-1; 10 positions agree with TRBD1. The CDR3 totals 13 residues. With V trimmed by 5 bases and J by 4 bases, 1 base remained unmatched. Germline CDR1 and CDR2: MNHEY and SVGAGI. The DNA of the CDR3 is TGTGCCAGCAGTAGGGACAGGGGCACTGAAGCTTTCTTT. Its translation is CASSRDRGTEAFF.

The chain uses TRBV28 and TRBJ2-5; D is perhaps TRBD1 (5 bases). The CDR3 extends over 14 amino acids. V lost 10 bases to trimming and J lost 5 bases, with 20 bases between them. Germline CDR1 is MDHEN and CDR2 is SYDVKM. This CDR3 is CATTRAGPRETQYF. CDR3 coding DNA: TGTGCCACGACAAGGGCAGGGCCACGGGAGACCCAGTACTTC.

The chain recombines TRBV18 with TRBJ1-1; possible D gene TRBD1, 5 bases. This CDR3 has 15 residues. V gave up 0 bases and J gave up 1 base, with 9 bases separating them. From germline, CDR1 is KGHSH and CDR2 LQKENI. CDR3 residues: CASSPPPGQNTEAFF. In DNA, the CDR3 is TGTGCCAGCTCACCACCGCCAGGGCAGAACACTGAAGCTTTCTTT.

The J gene is TRBJ2-3, the V gene TRBV27, with 8 bases aligning to TRBD1. CDR1 and CDR2 from the germline V gene are MNHEY and SMNVEV (reference sequence). The trim removed 6 bases at V and 6 bases at J, leaving 11 bases unmatched. This CDR3 region has 15 residues. The CDR3 is CASRRGTGEGDTQYF. The DNA for the CDR3 is TGTGCCAGCAGACGCGGGACAGGCGAAGGGGATACGCAGTATTTT.

The chain couples TRBV5-1 to TRBJ1-4; 10 bases are a match to TRBD1. CDR1 SGHRS and CDR2 YFSETQ come from the germline V gene. The CDR3 contains 14 residues. V lost 4 bases to trimming and J lost 7 bases; unmatched junction nucleotides: 4. CDR3 sequence: CASSKTGGFEKLFF. The CDR3 region has the DNA TGCGCCAGCAGCAAGACAGGGGGCTTTGAAAAACTGTTTTTT.

This rearrangement joins TRBV6-6 to TRBJ1-1, with TRBD1 matching over 8 bases. Germline loops: CDR1 MNHNY, CDR2 SVGAGI (reference sequence). After removal of 5 bases from V and 10 bases from J, the junction contained 12 bases not matched to a gene. This CDR3 is built from 14 residues. The chain's CDR3 is CASSDTPGGAGAFF. CDR3 DNA: TGTGCCAGCAGTGATACTCCAGGGGGCGCGGGAGCTTTCTTT.

The J gene is TRBJ1-1, the V gene TRBV25-1; no reliable D call. Germline CDR1 is MGHDK and CDR2 is SYGVNS. CDR3 length: 14 residues. The V and J ends lost 1 base and 9 bases respectively, with 15 bases between them. The CDR3 bases are TGTGCCAGCAGTGAATCGTGGATCGGGGAGCAAGCTTTCTTT. Its protein is CASSESWIGEQAFF.

The genes are TRBV7-8 and TRBJ2-7; TRBD2 matches at 13 bases. This CDR3 has 15 amino acids. V gave up 1 base and J gave up 5 bases; unmatched junction bases: 2. The germline CDR1 and CDR2 sequences are SGHVS and FQNEAQ. CDR3 DNA: TGTGCCAGCAGCTTAGGGACTAGCGGGAGCCACGAGCAGTACTTC. Encoded protein: CASSLGTSGSHEQYF.

The V gene is TRBV28, the J gene TRBJ1-1; D ambiguous. The V end was cut by 7 bases, the J end by 8 bases, with 11 bases between. The CDR3 runs 11 residues. CDR1 and CDR2 (germline): MDHEN, SYDVKM. CDR3 sequence (DNA): TGTGCCAGCATATCACGGTTCGAAGCTTTCTTT. Protein: CASISRFEAFF.

The rearrangement links TRBV28 to TRBJ2-1; the D gene is possibly TRBD1 (5 bases). The CDR3 loop spans 17 amino acids. V was pared by 2 bases and J by 10 bases, with 24 bases between. Germline CDR1 reads MDHEN; CDR2 reads SYDVKM. The CDR3 DNA reads TGTGCCAGCAGTTTAGGGGTTCGGAAGGGGCCCCTTGCGGAGCAGTTCTTC. This translates into CASSLGVRKGPLAEQFF.